The 10 T cell receptor beta chains presented below share a single source sample, sequenced in a study of post-analysis software for immune sequencing data. The TCR beta cDNA libraries contained unique molecular identifiers. TCRdb reprocessed the PCR reads with MiXCR, giving one entry per CDR3 protein. Here the sample spans under 200,000 distinct CDR3 sequences, approximately 35% being singletons. Sequences were derived from blood, sampled after autologous hematopoietic stem cell transplantation. All receptors come from a girl between 10 and 17 years old with multiple sclerosis.

J is TRBJ1-2 and V is TRBV5-6; D gene unclear. This CDR3 comprises 14 residues. CDR1 is SGHDT, CDR2 YYEEEE, per germline. The V end lost 5 bases, the J end lost 6 bases, and 17 bases lay between the germline ends. The chain's CDR3 is CASSPKLELDGYTF. The CDR3 nucleotides read TGTGCCAGCAGTCCGAAGTTGGAGCTGGATGGCTACACCTTC.

CDR3 in DNA: TGTGCCAGCAGTTTAAATACCGGGACAGGCTACACAGATACGCAGTATTTT. This gives the protein CASSLNTGTGYTDTQYF. The chain employs TRBV27 and TRBJ2-3, with 8 bases aligning to TRBD1. The trim removed 2 bases at V and 2 bases at J, leaving 9 bases unmatched. The CDR3 spans 17 residues. Germline V gives CDR1 MNHEY, CDR2 SMNVEV (reference sequence).

This chain links TRBV28 with TRBJ2-7; TRBD1 agrees at 7 bases. Trimming took 3 bases from V and 1 from J; bases not matched to a gene: 12. Per the germline V gene, CDR1 is MDHEN and CDR2 is SYDVKM. This CDR3 region has 17 residues. The CDR3 protein is CASSLRTGTATSYEQYF. DNA of the CDR3: TGTGCCAGCAGTTTGCGTACCGGGACAGCCACTTCCTACGAGCAGTACTTC.

This clonotype was seen many times. The chain employs TRBV5-1 and TRBJ1-2, with TRBD1 identical over 7 bases. The CDR3 covers 14 residues. Germline assignment: CDR1 SGHRS and CDR2 YFSETQ. V was pared by 4 bases and J by 4 bases, with 7 bases of the junction left unmatched. CDR3 DNA: TGCGCCAGCAGCAATCCGGGACAGAGCTATGGCTACACCTTC. It specifies CASSNPGQSYGYTF.

The rearrangement joins TRBV20-1 to TRBJ2-3, with 10 bases matching TRBD2. Germline CDR1 and CDR2: DFQATT and SNEGSKA (reference sequence). Trimming took 5 bases from V and 8 from J; bases not matched to a gene: 19. The CDR3 length is 17 residues. Here the CDR3 DNA reads TGCAGTGCTGCCACGAGGAGCGGGAGGGCCCAAGGGTGTACGCAGTATTTT. Its translation: CSAATRSGRAQGCTQYF.

This chain uses TRBV28 with TRBJ1-6; 8 nucleotides match TRBD1. The junction had 6 bases not matched to a gene; V was cut back by 5 bases and J by 0 bases. Germline CDR1 and CDR2: MDHEN and SYDVKM. The CDR3 length is 17 residues. The CDR3 spells CASSEGTGRSYNSPLHF. The CDR3 region has the DNA TGTGCCAGCAGTGAGGGGACAGGCCGCTCCTATAATTCACCCCTCCACTTT.

The V and J genes are TRBV12-3 or TRBV12-4 and TRBJ1-5; D is unclear. Between the trimmed V and J ends, which lost 5 bases and 0 bases, there was a span of 11 bases. The CDR3 loop spans 15 amino acids. Written as DNA, the CDR3 is TGTGCCAGCAGTCTAGGTGATGATAGCAATCAGCCCCAGCATTTT. Residues: CASSLGDDSNQPQHF.

Turning to this clonotype: This may come from a read error, since a much larger clone is one base off. This rearrangement joins TRBV6-5 to TRBJ2-5; the D call may be TRBD1 or TRBD2 (5 bases each). CDR1 is MNHEY, CDR2 SVGAGI, per germline. This CDR3 has 13 amino acids. In nucleotides, the CDR3 is TGTGCCAGCAGTTACGAGGGGTCAGAGACCCGGTACTTC. Protein product: CASSYEGSETRYF.

The chain couples TRBV12-3 or TRBV12-4 to TRBJ1-2; D call uncertain. V was cut by 5 bases and J by 5 bases, with 18 bases left in between. This CDR3 comprises 15 residues. CDR3 in DNA: TGTGCCAGCAGTCTCCCTGGTGGGAGCCATTATGGCTACACCTTC. It translates to CASSLPGGSHYGYTF.

This sequence joins TRBV20-1 and TRBJ1-1, with 8 bases lining up with TRBD1. Per the germline V gene, CDR1 is DFQATT and CDR2 is SNEGSKA (reference sequence). This CDR3 is built from 17 residues. V lost 4 bases, J lost 0 bases, and 13 bases stayed unmatched. CDR3 sequence reads: CSATLNRGGTMNTEAFF. CDR3 nucleotide sequence: TGCAGTGCTACCCTGAACAGGGGGGGAACCATGAACACTGAAGCTTTCTTT.